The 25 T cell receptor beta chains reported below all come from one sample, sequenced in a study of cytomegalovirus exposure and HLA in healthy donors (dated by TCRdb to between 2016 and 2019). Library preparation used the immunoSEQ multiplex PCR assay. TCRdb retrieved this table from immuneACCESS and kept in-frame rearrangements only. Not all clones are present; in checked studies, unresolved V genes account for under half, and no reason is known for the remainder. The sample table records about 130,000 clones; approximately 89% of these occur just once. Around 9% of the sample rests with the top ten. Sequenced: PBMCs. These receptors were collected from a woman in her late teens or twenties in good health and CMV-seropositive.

The CDR3 DNA reads TGTGCCAGCAGCGTAGGTCCCAGGACAAACCTGGAGACCCAGTACTTC. Translated, it gives CASSVGPRTNLETQYF. The J gene is TRBJ2-5, the V gene TRBV9, with D possibly matching TRBD1 (5 bases). The CDR3 covers 16 residues. V lost 0 bases and J lost 5, with 17 bases in between. Germline V gives CDR1 SGDLS, CDR2 YYNGEE.

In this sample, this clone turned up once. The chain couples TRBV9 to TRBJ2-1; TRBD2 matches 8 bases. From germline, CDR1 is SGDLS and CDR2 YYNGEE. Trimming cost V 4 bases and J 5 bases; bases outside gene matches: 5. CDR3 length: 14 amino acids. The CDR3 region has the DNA TGTGCCAGCAGCCCTAGCGGGCGCCACAATGAGCAGTTCTTC. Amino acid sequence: CASSPSGRHNEQFF. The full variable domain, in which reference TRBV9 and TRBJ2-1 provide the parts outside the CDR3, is DSGVTQTPKHLITATGQRVTLRCSPRSGDLSVYWYQQSLDQGLQFLIQYYNGEERAKGNILERFSAQQFPDLHSELNLSSLELGDSALYFCASSPSGRHNEQFFGPGTRLTVL.

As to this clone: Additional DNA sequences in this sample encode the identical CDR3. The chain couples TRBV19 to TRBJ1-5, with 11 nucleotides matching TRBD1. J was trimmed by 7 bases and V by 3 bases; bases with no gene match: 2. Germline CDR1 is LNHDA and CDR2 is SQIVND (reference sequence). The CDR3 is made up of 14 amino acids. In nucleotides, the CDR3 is TGTGCCAGTAGTATCGGACAGGGGGCCCAGCCCCAGCATTTT. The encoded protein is CASSIGQGAQPQHF.

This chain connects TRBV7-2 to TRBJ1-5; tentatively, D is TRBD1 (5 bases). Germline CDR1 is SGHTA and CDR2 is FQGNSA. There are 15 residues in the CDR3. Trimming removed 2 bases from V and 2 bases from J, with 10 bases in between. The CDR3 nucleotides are TGTGCCAGCAGCTTAACGTGGGGCGGCAATCAGCCCCAGCATTTT. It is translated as CASSLTWGGNQPQHF.

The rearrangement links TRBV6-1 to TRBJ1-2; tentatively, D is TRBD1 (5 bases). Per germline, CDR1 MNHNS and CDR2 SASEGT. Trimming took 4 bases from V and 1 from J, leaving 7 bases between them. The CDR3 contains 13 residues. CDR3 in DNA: TGTGCCAGCAGTGGACAGCTTAACTATGGCTACACCTTC. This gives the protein CASSGQLNYGYTF.

The CDR3 loop is CASSLTGGNQPQHF. The CDR3 nucleotides are TGTGCCAGCAGCCTGACAGGGGGCAATCAGCCCCAGCATTTT. The chain carries TRBV6-6 and TRBJ1-5, with 8 bases aligning to TRBD1. Looked up from germline, CDR1 is MNHNY and CDR2 is SVGAGI (reference sequence). J gave up 2 bases and V 6 bases, and 3 bases lay outside the gene matches. The CDR3 loop spans 14 amino acids.

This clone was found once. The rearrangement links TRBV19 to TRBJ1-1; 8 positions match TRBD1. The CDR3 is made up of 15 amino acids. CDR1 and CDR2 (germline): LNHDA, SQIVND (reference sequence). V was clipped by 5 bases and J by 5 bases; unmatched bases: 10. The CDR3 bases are TGTGCCAGTAGTGTGAGCCAGGGGGCCGGGACTGAAGCTTTCTTT. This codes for CASSVSQGAGTEAFF.

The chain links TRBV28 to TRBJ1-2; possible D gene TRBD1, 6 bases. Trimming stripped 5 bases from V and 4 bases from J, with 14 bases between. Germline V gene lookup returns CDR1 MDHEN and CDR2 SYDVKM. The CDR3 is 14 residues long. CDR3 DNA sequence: TGTGCCAGCAGTCAAACAGGGTTAGTCTATGGCTACACCTTC. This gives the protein CASSQTGLVYGYTF.

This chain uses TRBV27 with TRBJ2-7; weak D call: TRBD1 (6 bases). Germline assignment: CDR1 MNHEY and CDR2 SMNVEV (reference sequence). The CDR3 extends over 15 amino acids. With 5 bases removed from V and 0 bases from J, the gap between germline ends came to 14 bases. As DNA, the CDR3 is TGTGCCAGCAGTCCGGTCGGACAGTTCTCCTACGAGCAGTACTTC. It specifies CASSPVGQFSYEQYF.

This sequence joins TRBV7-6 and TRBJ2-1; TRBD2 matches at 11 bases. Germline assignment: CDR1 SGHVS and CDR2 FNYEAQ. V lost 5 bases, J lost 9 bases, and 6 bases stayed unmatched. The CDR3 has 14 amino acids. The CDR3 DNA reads TGTGCCAGCAGCCTCCTAGCGGGGGGTATTGAGCAGTTCTTC. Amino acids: CASSLLAGGIEQFF.

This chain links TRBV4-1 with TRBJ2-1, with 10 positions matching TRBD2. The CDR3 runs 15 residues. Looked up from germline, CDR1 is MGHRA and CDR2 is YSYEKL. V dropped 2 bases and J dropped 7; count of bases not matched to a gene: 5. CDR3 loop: CASSQTSGAWNEQFF. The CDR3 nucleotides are TGCGCCAGCAGCCAAACTAGCGGGGCCTGGAATGAGCAGTTCTTC.

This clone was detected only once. The CDR3 here is CASSLLARYNEQFF. CDR3 nucleotides: TGTGCCAGCAGTTTATTAGCGCGCTACAATGAGCAGTTCTTC. The chain employs TRBV27 and TRBJ2-1; D possibly corresponds to TRBD2 (5 bases). The CDR3 loop spans 14 amino acids. Germline V gene sequence: CDR1 MNHEY, CDR2 SMNVEV (reference sequence). V was trimmed by 1 base and J by 3 bases, leaving 7 bases between them.

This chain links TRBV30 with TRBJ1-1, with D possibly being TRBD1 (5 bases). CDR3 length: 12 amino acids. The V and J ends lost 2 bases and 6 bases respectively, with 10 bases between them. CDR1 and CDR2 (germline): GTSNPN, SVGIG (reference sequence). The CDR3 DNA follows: TGTGCCTGGAGTAAAGGGGCGCCTGAAGCTTTCTTT. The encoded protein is CAWSKGAPEAFF.

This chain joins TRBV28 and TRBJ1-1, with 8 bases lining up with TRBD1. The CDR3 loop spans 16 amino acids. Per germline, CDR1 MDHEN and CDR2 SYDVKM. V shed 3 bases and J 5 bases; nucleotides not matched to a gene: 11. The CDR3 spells CASSLPLGTGWTEAFF. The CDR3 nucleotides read TGTGCCAGCAGTTTGCCCCTAGGGACAGGTTGGACTGAAGCTTTCTTT. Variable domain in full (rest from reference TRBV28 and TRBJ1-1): DVKVTQSSRYLVKRTGEKVFLECVQDMDHENMFWYRQDPGLGLRLIYFSYDVKMKEKGDIPEGYSVSREKKERFSLILESASTNQTSMYLCASSLPLGTGWTEAFFGQGTRLTVV.

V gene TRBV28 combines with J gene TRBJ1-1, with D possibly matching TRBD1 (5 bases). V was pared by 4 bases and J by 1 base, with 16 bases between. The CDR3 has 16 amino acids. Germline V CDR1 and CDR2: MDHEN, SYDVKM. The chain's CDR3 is CASSSRDLTPNTEAFF. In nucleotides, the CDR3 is TGTGCCAGCAGTTCGCGGGACCTCACTCCGAACACTGAAGCTTTCTTT.

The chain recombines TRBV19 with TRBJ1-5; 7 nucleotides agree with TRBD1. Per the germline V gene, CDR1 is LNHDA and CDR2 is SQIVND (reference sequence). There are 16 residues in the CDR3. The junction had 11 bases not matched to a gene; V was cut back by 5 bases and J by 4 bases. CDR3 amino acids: CASSVSFRDRNQPQHF. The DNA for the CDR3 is TGTGCCAGTAGTGTCTCCTTTCGGGACAGAAATCAGCCCCAGCATTTT.

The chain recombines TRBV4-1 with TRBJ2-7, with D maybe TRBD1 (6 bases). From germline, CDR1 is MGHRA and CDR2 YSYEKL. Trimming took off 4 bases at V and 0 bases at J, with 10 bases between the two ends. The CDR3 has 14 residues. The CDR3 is CASSPRGTSYEQYF. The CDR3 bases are TGCGCCAGCAGCCCCAGGGGAACCTCCTACGAGCAGTACTTC.

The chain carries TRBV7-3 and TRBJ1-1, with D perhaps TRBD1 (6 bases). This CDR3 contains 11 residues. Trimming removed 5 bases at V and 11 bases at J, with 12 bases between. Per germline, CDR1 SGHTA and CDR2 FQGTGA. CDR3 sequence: CASSGSDRAFF. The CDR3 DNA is TGTGCCAGCAGCGGGTCCGACAGGGCTTTCTTT.

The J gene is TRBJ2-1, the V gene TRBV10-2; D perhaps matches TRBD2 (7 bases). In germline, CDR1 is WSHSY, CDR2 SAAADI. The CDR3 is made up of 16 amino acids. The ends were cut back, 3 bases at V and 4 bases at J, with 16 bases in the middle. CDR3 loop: CASSDIRGARYNEQFF. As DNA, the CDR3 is TGCGCCAGCAGTGACATCCGGGGGGCAAGGTACAATGAGCAGTTCTTC.

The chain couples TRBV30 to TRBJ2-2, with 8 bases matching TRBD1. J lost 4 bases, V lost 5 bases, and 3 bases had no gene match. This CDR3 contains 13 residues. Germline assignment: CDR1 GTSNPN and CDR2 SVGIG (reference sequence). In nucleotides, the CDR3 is TGTGCCTGGGGGACAGGCTTCACCGGGGAGCTGTTTTTT. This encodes CAWGTGFTGELFF.

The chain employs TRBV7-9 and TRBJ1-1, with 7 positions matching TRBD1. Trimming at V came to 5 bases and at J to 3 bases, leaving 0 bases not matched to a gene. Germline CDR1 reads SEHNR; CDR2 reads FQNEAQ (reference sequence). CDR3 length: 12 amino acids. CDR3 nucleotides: TGTGCCAGCAGCCAGGGGGACACTGAAGCTTTCTTT. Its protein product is CASSQGDTEAFF.

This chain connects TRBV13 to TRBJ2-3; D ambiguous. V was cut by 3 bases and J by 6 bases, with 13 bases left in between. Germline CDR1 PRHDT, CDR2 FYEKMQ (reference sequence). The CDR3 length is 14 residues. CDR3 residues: CASSFELVRDTQYF. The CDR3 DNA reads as TGTGCCAGCAGCTTCGAGCTAGTTAGGGATACGCAGTATTTT.

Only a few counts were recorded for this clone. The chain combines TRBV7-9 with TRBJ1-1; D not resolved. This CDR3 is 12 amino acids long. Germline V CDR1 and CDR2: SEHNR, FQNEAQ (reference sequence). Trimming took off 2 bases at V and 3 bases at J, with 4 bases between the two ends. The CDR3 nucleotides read TGTGCCAGCAGCTTAATCGACACTGAAGCTTTCTTT. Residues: CASSLIDTEAFF.

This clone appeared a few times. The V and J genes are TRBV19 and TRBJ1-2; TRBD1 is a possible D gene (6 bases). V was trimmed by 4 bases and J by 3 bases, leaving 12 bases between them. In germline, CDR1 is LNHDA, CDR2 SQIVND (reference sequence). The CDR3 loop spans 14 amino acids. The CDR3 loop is CASSTGVSYYGYTF. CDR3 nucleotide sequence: TGTGCCAGTAGTACAGGGGTGTCCTACTATGGCTACACCTTC.

Here the CDR3 reads CASSPDRYNQPQHF. CDR3 sequence (DNA): TGTGCCAGCAGCCCAGACAGGTACAATCAGCCCCAGCATTTT. The chain links TRBV7-9 to TRBJ1-5; tentatively, D is TRBD1 (6 bases). V lost 5 bases and J 3 bases, leaving 11 bases between the germline ends. Per the germline V gene, CDR1 is SEHNR and CDR2 is FQNEAQ (reference sequence). CDR3 length: 14 residues.